Below, 10 T cell receptor beta chains from the same sample are listed, as sequenced in a study of cytomegalovirus exposure and HLA in healthy donors. A multiplex PCR was run with 60 Vbeta primers and 13 Jbeta primers. Data came from immunoSEQ multiplex PCR; TCRdb stores just in-frame clones and leaves some out. The sample shows fewer than 200,000 clones, approximately 71% of them seen only once. The sequenced sample consisted of PBMCs. The receptors were sampled from a girl between 5 and 17 years old in good health and CMV-seronegative.

The chain has TRBV7-9 and TRBJ2-1, with TRBD2 matching 11 bases. There are 16 residues in the CDR3. V lost 5 bases to trimming and J lost 12 bases; unmatched junction nucleotides: 15. Per germline, CDR1 SEHNR and CDR2 FQNEAQ (reference sequence). The CDR3, as DNA: TGTGCCAGCAGCCTAGGGCGGGCTAGCGGGGGGCCAACGCAGTTCTTC. It yields the protein CASSLGRASGGPTQFF.

This clone showed up just a few times. The V gene is TRBV29-1, the J gene TRBJ1-5; 8 bases align to TRBD1. V shed 4 bases, J shed 4 bases, and the junction held 6 bases outside the gene matches. Germline V gene lookup returns CDR1 SQVTM and CDR2 ANQGSEA. The CDR3 is 14 amino acids. The chain's CDR3 is CSVAWTGLNQPQHF. In nucleotides, the CDR3 is TGCAGCGTTGCTTGGACAGGGTTGAATCAGCCCCAGCATTTT.

This rearrangement joins TRBV25-1 to TRBJ2-5; D may be TRBD1 (6 bases). The germline gives CDR1 MGHDK, CDR2 SYGVNS. Trimming left V 4 bases short and J 1 base short, with 13 bases between. The CDR3 is 15 residues long. The CDR3 protein is CASSGRTVSQETQYF. Written as DNA, the CDR3 is TGTGCCAGCAGTGGGCGGACAGTCAGCCAAGAGACCCAGTACTTC.

The chain links TRBV7-6 to TRBJ2-7; maybe TRBD1 (7 bases). Germline V gene lookup returns CDR1 SGHVS and CDR2 FNYEAQ. The V gene lost 1 base and the J gene lost 6 bases, with 22 bases spanning the gap. This CDR3 has 17 amino acids. The CDR3 DNA sequence: TGTGCCAGCAGCTTAGACCTTTCGGAGGGGGCAGCGGGCGAGCAGTACTTC. Translation: CASSLDLSEGAAGEQYF.

V and J are TRBV7-9 and TRBJ2-7; D is unclear. Trimming took off 4 bases at V and 6 bases at J, with 16 bases between the two ends. The CDR3 consists of 14 residues. In germline, CDR1 is SEHNR, CDR2 FQNEAQ (reference sequence). The CDR3 loop reads CASSSTEVGPEQYF. Here the CDR3 DNA reads TGTGCCAGCAGCTCTACAGAAGTGGGTCCCGAGCAGTACTTC.

The rearrangement links TRBV6-4 to TRBJ2-7; the match to TRBD2 covers 7 bases. V shed 3 bases, J shed 2 bases, and the junction held 7 bases outside the gene matches. CDR1 and CDR2 from the germline V gene are MRHNA and SNTAGT. CDR3 size: 15 residues. CDR3 DNA: TGTGCCAGCAGTGAAGGCGCGGGGGTCCCCTACGAGCAGTACTTC. It is translated as CASSEGAGVPYEQYF.

The DNA of the CDR3 is TGTGCCAGCAGCCCCAATCCCGGCGCGGGACTCAACAATGAGCAGTTCTTC. Translation: CASSPNPGAGLNNEQFF. This chain connects TRBV7-3 to TRBJ2-1, with D maybe TRBD2 (6 bases). Deletions cut 5 bases from V and 5 bases from J, with 22 bases between. From germline, CDR1 is SGHTA and CDR2 FQGTGA. This CDR3 has 17 residues.

This chain links TRBV13 with TRBJ2-5, with 9 bases that match TRBD2. V dropped 0 bases and J dropped 5; count of bases not matched to a gene: 7. The germline V gene encodes CDR1 PRHDT and CDR2 FYEKMQ (reference sequence). The CDR3 length is 16 residues. The CDR3 reads CASSLGVAGAWETQYF. CDR3 DNA: TGTGCCAGCAGCTTAGGCGTAGCGGGGGCCTGGGAGACCCAGTACTTC. Drawing the rest from reference TRBV13 and TRBJ2-5, the complete variable domain is AAGVIQSPRHLIKEKRETATLKCYPIPRHDTVYWYQQGPGQDPQFLISFYEKMQSDKGSIPDRFSAQQFSDYHSELNMSSLELGDSALYFCASSLGVAGAWETQYFGPGTRLLVL.

This clone has just a few counts. The rearrangement links TRBV7-9 to TRBJ1-4; D gene ambiguous. The CDR3 is made up of 14 amino acids. V was shortened by 1 base and J by 3 bases, with 6 bases between the two germline ends. Germline CDR1 SEHNR, CDR2 FQNEAQ (reference sequence). CDR3 bases: TGTGCCAGCAGCTTAGGAGAGGCTAATGAAAAACTGTTTTTT. Amino acid sequence: CASSLGEANEKLFF.

This sequence joins TRBV23-1 and TRBJ1-4; D gene uncertain. TRBV23-1 is flagged as an ORF with uncertain function. This CDR3 is 13 amino acids long. V lost 7 bases and J 0 bases, leaving 6 bases between the germline ends. The CDR3 protein is CASIRATNEKLFF. The DNA for the CDR3 is TGCGCCAGCATCCGGGCAACTAATGAAAAACTGTTTTTT.